One sample yielded the 10 T cell receptor beta chains listed below, sequenced in a study of blood T cell repertoires in COVID-19. Measured with immunoSEQ multiplex PCR; TCRdb has only the in-frame clones, and not every one. Found here are hundreds of thousands of clones, approximately 81% of them singletons; the top ten hold more than 9%. Sequencing was performed on peripheral blood. These receptors were collected from a woman older than 75 with acute or convalescent COVID-19.

This clone is a singleton in its sample. The rearrangement joins TRBV2 to TRBJ1-1; the D is unclear. Trimming removed 3 bases from V and 0 bases from J, with 5 bases in between. This CDR3 comprises 13 residues. Germline lookup yields CDR1 SNHLY and CDR2 FYNNEI. The CDR3, as DNA: TGTGCCAGCAGTGATTCTATGAACACTGAAGCTTTCTTT. Its translation is CASSDSMNTEAFF.

The chain employs TRBV9 and TRBJ2-3; TRBD2 matches 8 bases. The V and J ends lost 2 bases and 0 bases, in that order; junction bases with no gene match: 14. CDR1 SGDLS and CDR2 YYNGEE come from the germline V gene. This CDR3 contains 19 residues. CDR3 loop: CASSVREKVGRDSTDTQYF. The DNA for the CDR3 is TGTGCCAGCAGCGTCCGCGAAAAGGTCGGGAGGGATAGCACAGATACGCAGTATTTT.

This chain links TRBV20-1 with TRBJ2-7; the D is unclear. V lost 1 base and J lost 4, with 5 bases in between. The CDR3 spans 11 residues. Germline CDR1 DFQATT, CDR2 SNEGSKA (reference sequence). This CDR3 is CSARAQYEQYF. The CDR3, as DNA: TGCAGTGCTAGAGCCCAGTACGAGCAGTACTTC.

This CDR3 reads CASSLVSGLQYEQYF. DNA of the CDR3: TGCGCCAGCAGCTTGGTGTCGGGACTTCAGTACGAGCAGTACTTC. The chain joins TRBV5-1 to TRBJ2-7, with D tentatively TRBD2 (6 bases). The V end was cut by 0 bases, the J end by 4 bases, with 14 bases between. The CDR3 sequence is 15 residues long. Germline CDR1 SGHRS, CDR2 YFSETQ.

The J gene is TRBJ1-1, the V gene TRBV11-3; TRBD1 might be the D (6 bases). The CDR3 runs 16 residues. Trimming shortened V by 4 bases and J by 3 bases, and 18 bases separated the two germline ends. CDR1 SGHNT and CDR2 YENEEA come from the germline V gene. CDR3 residues: CASSSGGWTAHTEAFF. The DNA of the CDR3 is TGTGCCAGCAGCTCCGGGGGGTGGACAGCCCACACTGAAGCTTTCTTT.

In this sample, this clone turned up once. J is TRBJ1-1 and V is TRBV3-1 (or the pseudogene TRBV3-2), with TRBD1 identical over 10 bases. The CDR3 is 18 amino acids. Germline V gene sequence: CDR1 LGHDT, CDR2 YNNKEL (reference sequence). The J segment lost 1 base and the V segment lost 5 bases, leaving 13 bases of the junction unmatched. The CDR3 DNA reads as TGTGCCAGCAGCTCTATTTACCGGGACAGGGGAGGGAACACTGAAGCTTTCTTT. It translates to CASSSIYRDRGGNTEAFF.

The chain carries TRBV10-2 and TRBJ2-3; D gene unclear. This CDR3 region has 13 residues. V dropped 10 bases and J dropped 2 bases, with 13 bases sitting between them. Germline V CDR1 and CDR2: WSHSY, SAAADI. In DNA, the CDR3 is TGCGCCACACTACCGACCATCACAGATACGCAGTATTTT. Residues: CATLPTITDTQYF.

The J gene is TRBJ2-1, the V gene TRBV18; TRBD2 agrees at 13 bases. Germline values: CDR1 KGHSH, CDR2 LQKENI. Trimming removed 3 bases from V and 9 bases from J; junction bases left unmatched: 5. The CDR3 sequence is 15 residues long. CDR3 residues: CASSPGTSGKAEQFF. The DNA for the CDR3 is TGTGCCAGCTCACCCGGGACTAGCGGGAAAGCTGAGCAGTTCTTC.

The chain joins TRBV4-2 to TRBJ2-1; 9 bases align to TRBD2. The CDR3 totals 16 residues. Germline assignment: CDR1 LGHNA and CDR2 YNFKEQ. V gave up 0 bases and J gave up 3 bases; unmatched junction bases: 3. CDR3 DNA sequence: TGTGCCAGCAGCCAAGAGCTAGCGGGAAGCTACAATGAGCAGTTCTTC. Translating gives CASSQELAGSYNEQFF.

The chain employs TRBV29-1 and TRBJ2-1, with D maybe TRBD2 (6 bases). The CDR3 has 11 amino acids. Per germline, CDR1 SQVTM and CDR2 ANQGSEA. Here the CDR3 DNA reads TGCAGAGCTTCGCGGGGTGGTGGGGAGTTCTTC. Translated, it gives CRASRGGGEFF.